Listed here are 8 T cell receptor beta chains from one sample, sequenced in a study of breast tumors, draining lymph nodes, adjacent tissues. MiXCR was run by TCRdb on the multiplex PCR reads, yielding one entry per CDR3 protein. The data contain about 13,000 distinct CDR3 sequences, 40% to 55% of them singletons. Material: tumor-adjacent breast tissue. The receptors derive from a female donor with breast cancer. Some clones in this sample may be carry-over from other donors' samples.

Judged by abundance, this clonotype is medium-sized (0.01 to 0.1%). The chain links TRBV20-1 to TRBJ1-2; D is unresolved. Trimming pared 4 bases from V and 2 bases from J, leaving 5 bases between. CDR3 length: 11 amino acids. Germline loops: CDR1 DFQATT, CDR2 SNEGSKA (reference sequence). CDR3 region: CSATGNYGYTF. Written as DNA, the CDR3 is TGCAGTGCTACCGGGAACTATGGCTACACCTTC.

By sample share, this clonotype is medium-sized. The chain carries TRBV6-5 and TRBJ2-3; D ambiguous. CDR1 and CDR2 (germline): MNHEY, SVGAGI. V lost 4 bases and J lost 0, with 2 bases in between. The CDR3 consists of 12 residues. The DNA for the CDR3 is TGTGCCAGCAGTTTTAGCACAGATACGCAGTATTTT. Translating gives CASSFSTDTQYF.

Points on this clonotype: No conserved phenylalanine or tryptophan ends this CDR3, so it is likely a read error. The DNA is left out, because the CDR3 cannot be placed on it with certainty; the CDR3 is given as TCRdb lists it. This chain connects TRBV20-1 to TRBJ2-7; TRBD2, the table's D call, was not compared with the DNA. The CDR3 spans 9 amino acids, including both terminal residues. Germline values: CDR1 DFQATT, CDR2 SNEGSKA (reference sequence). CDR3 in amino acids: CSARSAGGR.

This clonotype was seen many times. The chain links TRBV28 to TRBJ2-7; D assignment may be TRBD1 or TRBD2 (6 bases each). The ends were cut back, 2 bases at V and 0 bases at J, with 11 bases in the middle. The CDR3 has 15 residues. Germline assignment: CDR1 MDHEN and CDR2 SYDVKM. As DNA, the CDR3 is TGTGCCAGCAGTTTAAGGGGGGCATCCTCCTACGAGCAGTACTTC. Translated: CASSLRGASSYEQYF.

By sample fraction, this clonotype is medium-sized (0.01 to 0.1%). The chain links TRBV6-2 or TRBV6-3 to TRBJ2-1; either TRBD1 or TRBD2 may supply D (5 bases each). This CDR3 spans 20 amino acids. Germline CDR1 is MNHEY and CDR2 is SVGEGT. The V end lost 0 bases, the J end lost 0 bases, and 21 bases lay between the germline ends. The CDR3 loop is CASSYSMGPEDFSSYNEQFF. Written as DNA, the CDR3 is TGTGCCAGCAGTTACTCGATGGGGCCGGAGGACTTTAGCTCCTACAATGAGCAGTTCTTC.

This clonotype rates as medium-sized. V and J are TRBV2 and TRBJ2-7, with 9 bases lining up with TRBD1. Germline values: CDR1 SNHLY, CDR2 FYNNEI. V dropped 8 bases and J dropped 5; count of bases not matched to a gene: 10. The CDR3 loop spans 14 amino acids. The CDR3 region is CASGSDRGLNEQYF. CDR3 in DNA: TGTGCCAGCGGTTCGGACAGGGGCTTAAACGAGCAGTACTTC.

The genes are TRBV20-1 and TRBJ2-7; no clear D. The germline gives CDR1 DFQATT, CDR2 SNEGSKA (reference sequence). Trimming cost V 6 bases and J 2 bases, with 17 bases left between them. The CDR3 covers 14 residues. The DNA for the CDR3 is TGCAGTGCCAGCACCCCCGGGTTAACCTACGAGCAGTACTTC. This gives the protein CSASTPGLTYEQYF.

The chain links TRBV9 to TRBJ1-5, with TRBD1 identical over 7 bases. This CDR3 has 14 residues. The V gene's germline CDR1 is SGDLS and CDR2 YYNGEE. With 6 bases clipped from V and 7 bases from J, the junction kept 10 bases outside the gene matches. The DNA for the CDR3 is TGTGCCAGCACCGCCGGGACAGTAACCCAGCCCCAGCATTTT. Its protein is CASTAGTVTQPQHF.